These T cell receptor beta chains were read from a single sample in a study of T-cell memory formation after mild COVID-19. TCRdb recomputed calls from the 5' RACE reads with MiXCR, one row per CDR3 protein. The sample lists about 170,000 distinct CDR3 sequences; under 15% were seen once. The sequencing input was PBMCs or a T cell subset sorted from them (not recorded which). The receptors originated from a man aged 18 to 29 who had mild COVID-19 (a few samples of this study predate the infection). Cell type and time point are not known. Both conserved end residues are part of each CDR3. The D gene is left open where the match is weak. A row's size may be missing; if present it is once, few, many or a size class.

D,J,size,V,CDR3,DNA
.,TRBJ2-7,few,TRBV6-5,CASRPGRGSSYEQYF,TGTGCCAGCAGACCAGGAAGGGGGAGTTCCTACGAGCAGTACTTC
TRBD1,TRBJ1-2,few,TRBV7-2,CASSLQGAGANYGYTF,TGTGCCAGCAGCTTACAGGGGGCAGGAGCTAACTATGGCTACACCTTC
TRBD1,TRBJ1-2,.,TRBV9,CASSAETGGVGGYTF,TGTGCCAGCAGCGCGGAGACAGGGGGCGTAGGTGGCTACACCTTC
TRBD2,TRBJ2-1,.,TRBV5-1,CASSPREGHSYNEQFF,TGCGCCAGCAGCCCCCGGGAGGGGCATTCCTACAATGAGCAGTTCTTC
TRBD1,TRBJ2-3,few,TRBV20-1,CSALKGGSSTDTQYF,TGCAGTGCTCTAAAAGGGGGCTCTAGCACAGATACGCAGTATTTT
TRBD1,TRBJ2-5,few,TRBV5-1,CASSLVPGQQETQYF,TGCGCCAGCAGCTTGGTGCCGGGACAGCAAGAGACCCAGTACTTC
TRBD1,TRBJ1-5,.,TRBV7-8,CASSVQQGAGQPQHF,TGTGCCAGCAGCGTACAACAGGGGGCCGGTCAGCCCCAGCATTTT
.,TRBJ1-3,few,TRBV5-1,CASSLDSQAARPGNTIYF,TGCGCCAGCAGCTTGGATTCTCAGGCCGCCCGTCCTGGAAACACCATATATTTT
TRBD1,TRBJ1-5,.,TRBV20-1,CSASGQGTPMSNQPQHF,TGCAGTGCTAGCGGACAGGGTACCCCCATGAGCAATCAGCCCCAGCATTTT
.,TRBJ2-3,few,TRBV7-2,CASSLRHPDTQYF,TGTGCCAGCAGCTTACGACATCCAGATACGCAGTATTTT
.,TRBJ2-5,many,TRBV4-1,CASSPGRGTMETQYF,TGCGCCAGCAGCCCCGGACGGGGGACGATGGAGACCCAGTACTTC
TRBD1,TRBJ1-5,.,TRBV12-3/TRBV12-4,CASSSRGQRNQPQHF,TGTGCCAGCAGTTCACGGGGACAGCGGAATCAGCCCCAGCATTTT
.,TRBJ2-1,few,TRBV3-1,CASSRGTARGEQFF,TGTGCCAGCAGCCGAGGGACTGCCCGAGGGGAGCAGTTCTTC
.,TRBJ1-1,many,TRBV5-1,CASSGTQNTEAFF,TGCGCCAGCAGCGGAACACAGAACACTGAAGCTTTCTTT
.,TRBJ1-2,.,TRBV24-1,CATSDSQTNGYTF,TGTGCCACCAGTGATTCTCAGACAAATGGCTACACCTTC
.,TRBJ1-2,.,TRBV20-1,CSARPKGLHLLYGYTF,TGCAGTGCTAGACCGAAGGGACTCCATCTACTCTATGGCTACACCTTC
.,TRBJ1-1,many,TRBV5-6,CASSLEDRLNTEAFF,TGTGCCAGCAGCTTGGAAGACAGACTGAACACTGAAGCTTTCTTT
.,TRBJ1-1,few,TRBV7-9,CASRLLGRGNTEAFF,TGTGCCAGCAGACTCTTGGGTAGGGGGAACACTGAAGCTTTCTTT
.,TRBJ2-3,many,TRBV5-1,CASSLELGRDTQYF,TGCGCCAGCAGCTTGGAGCTAGGAAGGGATACGCAGTATTTT
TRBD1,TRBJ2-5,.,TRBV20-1,CSARYGTGGETQYF,TGCAGTGCTAGATACGGGACAGGGGGAGAGACCCAGTACTTC
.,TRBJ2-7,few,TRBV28,CASSSRESGKRWEQYF,TGTGCCAGCAGTTCCCGCGAGAGTGGAAAGCGGTGGGAGCAGTACTTC
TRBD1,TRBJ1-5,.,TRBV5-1,CASSRDSDGPQHF,TGCGCCAGCAGCCGGGACAGTGATGGGCCCCAGCATTTT
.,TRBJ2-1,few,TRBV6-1,CASSEAPSGGQFF,TGTGCCAGCAGTGAGGCACCTAGTGGAGGGCAGTTCTTC
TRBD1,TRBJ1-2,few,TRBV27,CASSHRQGANYGYTF,TGTGCCAGCAGTCACCGACAGGGTGCTAACTATGGCTACACCTTC
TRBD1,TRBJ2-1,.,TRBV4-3,CASATGGNEQFF,TGCGCCAGCGCTACAGGGGGCAATGAGCAGTTCTTC
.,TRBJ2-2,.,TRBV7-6,CASSLEGSKTGELFF,TGTGCCAGCAGCTTAGAGGGGTCAAAGACCGGGGAGCTGTTTTTT
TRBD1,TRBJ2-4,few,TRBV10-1,CASSGTGAKNIQYF,TGCGCCAGCAGTGGGACAGGGGCCAAAAACATTCAGTACTTC
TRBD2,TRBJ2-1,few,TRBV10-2,CAGGGSSGGNEQFF,TGCGCTGGGGGAGGGTCTAGCGGGGGCAATGAGCAGTTCTTC
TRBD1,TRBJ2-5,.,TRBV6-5,CASSPDRGVGTQYF,TGTGCCAGCAGCCCGGACAGGGGGGTCGGGACCCAGTACTTC
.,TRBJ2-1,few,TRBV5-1,CASSSQAAGSYNEQFF,TGCGCCAGCAGCTCCCAGGCGGCAGGATCCTACAATGAGCAGTTCTTC
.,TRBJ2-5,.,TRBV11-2,CASSSLVGTQYF,TGTGCCAGCAGCTCATTGGTGGGGACCCAGTACTTC
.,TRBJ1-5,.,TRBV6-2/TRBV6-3,CASSYAGAPKEPQHF,TGTGCCAGCAGTTACGCCGGTGCCCCGAAGGAACCCCAGCATTTT
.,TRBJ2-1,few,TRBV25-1,CASSGEGWDTAGNEQFF,TGTGCCAGCAGTGGTGAGGGATGGGACACTGCCGGCAATGAGCAGTTCTTC
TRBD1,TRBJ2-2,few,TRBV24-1,CATSDQGQWSDTGELFF,TGTGCCACCAGTGATCAGGGACAGTGGAGTGACACCGGGGAGCTGTTTTTT
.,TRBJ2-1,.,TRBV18,CASSPPGDREQFF,TGTGCCAGCTCACCACCGGGCGACAGGGAGCAGTTCTTC
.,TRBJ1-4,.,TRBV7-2,CASSLLTTEKLFF,TGTGCCAGCAGCTTGCTCACAACTGAAAAACTGTTTTTT
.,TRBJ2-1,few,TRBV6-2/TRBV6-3,CASSFPKGNEQFF,TGTGCCAGCAGTTTCCCCAAAGGGAATGAGCAGTTCTTC
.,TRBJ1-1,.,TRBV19,CAKEKNTEAFF,TGTGCCAAAGAGAAGAACACTGAAGCTTTCTTT
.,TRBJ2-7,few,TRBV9,CASSARGEAEQYF,TGTGCCAGCAGCGCCAGAGGTGAGGCCGAGCAGTACTTC
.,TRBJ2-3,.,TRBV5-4,CASSQEGGTQYF,TGTGCCAGCAGCCAGGAGGGAGGTACGCAGTATTTT
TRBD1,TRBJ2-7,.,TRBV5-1,CASSTRQGELTGEQYF,TGCGCCAGCAGCACCAGACAGGGGGAACTCACGGGCGAGCAGTACTTC